This note documents a single T cell receptor (beta chain) sequence. Measured with immunoSEQ multiplex PCR; TCRdb has only the in-frame clones, and not every one. The sample holds 78,000 or so clones; 70% to 90% are singletons and the top ten take about 20%. The germline V and J ends were trimmed by 2 bases and 5 bases, with 19 bases remaining between them. Germline V gene lookup returns CDR1 MNHEY and CDR2 SVGAGI. The CDR3 spans 16 residues. This entry comes from a study of T cell responses to AZD1222 COVID-19 vaccine. This rearrangement joins TRBV6-5 to TRBJ2-7, with D perhaps being TRBD1 or TRBD2 (5 bases each). Specimen: peripheral blood, collected on day 0 of AZD1222 vaccination. The clonotype originates from an adult in good health. The CDR3 nucleotides are TGTGCCAGCAGTTACAAGGTTGGGACGGTCCCTAACGAGCAGTACTTC. Translation gives CASSYKVGTVPNEQYF.